This note documents a single T cell receptor (beta chain) sequence. Its antigen is not known. An end of the junction differs from the germline gene, which may be a read error. A modified ARM-PCR protocol with three rounds of nested PCR amplified TCRbeta. MiXCR was run by TCRdb on the multiplex PCR reads, yielding one entry per CDR3 protein. The table lists about 120,000 distinct CDR3 sequences, around 82% of them singletons. This entry comes from a study of tumor and adjacent non-tumor tissue in lung cancer. In the study overall: There were 12 adenocarcinoma, a couple of squamous cell carcinoma and 1 small cell lung cancer cases.

No cell sorting was done before RNA was extracted from the tissue. The CDR3 spans 17 residues. The germline gives CDR1 SGHKS, CDR2 YYEKEE (reference sequence). Overall study findings and caveats: TCR diversity was significantly greater in tumor than normal lung tissue. Tumor repertoires had a smaller top 100 clone share than normal lung. Tumor TCR diversity, when higher, was linked to shorter survival.

The chain joins TRBV5-5 to TRBJ2-3, with D maybe TRBD2 (6 bases). This receptor was obtained from a man in his 70s with non-small cell lung cancer. The sample was lung tumor tissue. The CDR3 DNA follows: TGTGTCAGCAGCTATCAATATGAGACTAGTGGAGGCCCAACACAGTATTTT. It encodes CVSSYQYETSGGPTQYF.